These T cell receptor beta chains were read from a single sample in a study of T-cell memory formation after mild COVID-19. TCRdb used MiXCR to reprocess the 5' RACE reads, holding one entry per CDR3 protein. The repertoire holds under 550,000 distinct CDR3 sequences, with over 15% as singletons. The sequenced sample was PBMCs or a T cell subset sorted from them (not recorded which). The receptors come from a man between 18 and 29 years old who had mild COVID-19 (a few samples of this study predate the infection). Cell type and time point are not known. The CDR3 runs from the conserved cysteine through the conserved F or W. The order of the fields is CDR3 length, D gene, V gene, clone size, J gene, CDR3 DNA, CDR3 protein. A D gene is named only where the DNA matches it firmly. Expanded clones get a size class; other rows say once, few or many, or leave the size out.

13	-	TRBV18	many	TRBJ2-7	TGTGCCAGCTCACCACCTGCCTCCTACGAGCAGTACTTC	CASSPPASYEQYF
12	-	TRBV7-9	many	TRBJ1-1	TGTGCCAGCGACCTAGGGAGCACTGAAGCTTTCTTT	CASDLGSTEAFF
12	-	TRBV11-2	-	TRBJ2-1	TGTGCCAGCAGCTTAGTGTACGGTGAGCAGTTCTTC	CASSLVYGEQFF
14	-	TRBV12-3/TRBV12-4	-	TRBJ2-7	TGTGCCAGCAGTCTCACAGGGTACGATGGTGAGCAGTACTTC	CASSLTGYDGEQYF
19	TRBD2	TRBV4-3	-	TRBJ2-1	TGCGCCAGCAGCCAAGATCGACCCCGTAGCGGGGGCTCCTACAATGAGCAGTTCTTC	CASSQDRPRSGGSYNEQFF
15	-	TRBV3-1	few	TRBJ2-3	TGTGCCAGCAGCCAAAACGTGGGGGGCACAGATACGCAGTATTTT	CASSQNVGGTDTQYF
13	-	TRBV6-5	few	TRBJ1-2	TGTGCCAGTAGCCCCGAGGTTTGGTATGGCTACACCTTC	CASSPEVWYGYTF
17	TRBD2	TRBV20-1	many	TRBJ2-3	TGCAGTGCAATGAGTATAGCGGGGGGGCCGGTACCAGATACGCAGTATTTT	CSAMSIAGGPVPDTQYF
14	TRBD1	TRBV4-1	many	TRBJ1-2	TGCGCCAGCAGCCAAGCGGGACAGGTCTATGGCTACACCTTC	CASSQAGQVYGYTF
12	TRBD2	TRBV18	-	TRBJ2-1	TGTGCCAGCTCACCACAGACTAGCGGGCAGTTCTTC	CASSPQTSGQFF
13	TRBD2	TRBV6-6	-	TRBJ2-7	TGTGCCAGCAGTTCTCCTAGCGGGTACGAGCAGTACTTC	CASSSPSGYEQYF
12	-	TRBV6-2/TRBV6-3	-	TRBJ1-1	TGTGCCAGCAGTTCCAGGGTCGCTGAAGCTTTCTTT	CASSSRVAEAFF
16	-	TRBV5-1	many	TRBJ2-1	TGCGCCAGCAGCTTGGGAGGATATAGCTCCTACAATGAGCAGTTCTTC	CASSLGGYSSYNEQFF
14	-	TRBV7-2	few	TRBJ1-1	TGTGCCAGCAGTCCCGCTCCGCAGGGGATTATGGCTTTCTTT	CASSPAPQGIMAFF
18	-	TRBV4-3	-	TRBJ2-7	TGCGCCAGCAGCCGCCGACCCTCCGGAGGGGAAGGGAACTACGAGCAGTACTTC	CASSRRPSGGEGNYEQYF
14	-	TRBV28	-	TRBJ1-2	TGTGCCAGCAGTATAAGGACGGGTATTTATGGCTACACCTTC	CASSIRTGIYGYTF
15	-	TRBV5-1	-	TRBJ1-4	TGCGCCAGCAGCGAGTCAGGGAACCGCTTTGAAAAACTGTTTTTT	CASSESGNRFEKLFF